This T cell receptor (beta chain) originates from a study of shared clonotypes between healthy human individuals. Notes on this clone: Its antigen is unknown.

Study-wide findings and caveats: Across subsets, estimated richness was generally greater for naive than for memory populations.

Naive CD8 isolation took CD45RO-negative cells positively selected for CCR7 and excluded terminally differentiated effector memory CD45RA+ cells. The V gene lost 3 bases and the J gene lost 1 base, with 16 bases spanning the gap. The germline gives CDR1 MNHNS, CDR2 SASEGT. This CDR3 is 17 amino acids long. Study processing details: ImmunoSEQ supplied junction-only sequences lacking quality scores, so filtering was different. Measured with immunoSEQ multiplex PCR; TCRdb has only the in-frame clones, and not every one. V and J calls and clone size follow that table, whereas D and trimming were derived from the DNA. The sample consists of about 2.1 million clones, around 95% of them appearing once.

The chain uses TRBV6-1 and TRBJ1-5; possibly TRBD1 for D (6 bases). This receptor was taken from a man between 18 and 35 years old in good health. Some clones in this sample may be carry-over from other donors' samples. Sequenced material: naive CD8+ T cells from PBMCs. Written as DNA, the CDR3 is TGTGCCAGCAGTGACGACACACACAGGGTGAGCAATCAGCCCCAGCATTTT. This sequence encodes CASSDDTHRVSNQPQHF.